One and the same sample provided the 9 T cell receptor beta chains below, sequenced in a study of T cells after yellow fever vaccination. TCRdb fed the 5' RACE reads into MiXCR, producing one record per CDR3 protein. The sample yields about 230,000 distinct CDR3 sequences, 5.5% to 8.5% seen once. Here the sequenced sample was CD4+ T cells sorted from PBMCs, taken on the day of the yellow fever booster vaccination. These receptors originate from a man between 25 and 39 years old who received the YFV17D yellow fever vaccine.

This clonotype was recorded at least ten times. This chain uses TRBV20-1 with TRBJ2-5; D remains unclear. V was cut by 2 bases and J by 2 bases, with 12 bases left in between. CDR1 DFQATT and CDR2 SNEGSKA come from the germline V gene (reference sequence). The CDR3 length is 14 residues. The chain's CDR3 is CSARSSMKQETQYF. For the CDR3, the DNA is TGCAGTGCTAGAAGCAGTATGAAACAAGAGACCCAGTACTTC.

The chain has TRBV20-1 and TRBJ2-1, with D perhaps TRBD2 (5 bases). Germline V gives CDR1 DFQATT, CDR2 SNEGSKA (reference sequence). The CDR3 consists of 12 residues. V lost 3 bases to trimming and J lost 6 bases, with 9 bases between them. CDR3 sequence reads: CSASRTVNEQFF. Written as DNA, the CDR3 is TGCAGTGCTAGCCGGACTGTCAATGAGCAGTTCTTC.

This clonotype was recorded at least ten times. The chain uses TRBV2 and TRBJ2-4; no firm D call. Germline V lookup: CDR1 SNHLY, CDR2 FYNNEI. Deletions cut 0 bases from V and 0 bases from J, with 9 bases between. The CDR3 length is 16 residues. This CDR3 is CASSEAWQLAKNIQYF. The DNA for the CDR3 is TGTGCCAGCAGTGAAGCTTGGCAGTTAGCCAAAAACATTCAGTACTTC.

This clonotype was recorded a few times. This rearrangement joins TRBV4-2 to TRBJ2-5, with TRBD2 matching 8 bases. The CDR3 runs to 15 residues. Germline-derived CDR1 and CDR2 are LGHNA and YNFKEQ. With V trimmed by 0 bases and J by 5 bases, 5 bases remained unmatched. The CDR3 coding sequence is TGTGCCAGCAGCCAAGATGGGGCTAGCGGGGAGACCCAGTACTTC. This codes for CASSQDGASGETQYF.

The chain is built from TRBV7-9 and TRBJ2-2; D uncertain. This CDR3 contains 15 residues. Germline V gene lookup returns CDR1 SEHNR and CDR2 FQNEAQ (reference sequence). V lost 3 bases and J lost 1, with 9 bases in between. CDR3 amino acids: CASSFWKLNTGELFF. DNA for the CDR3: TGTGCCAGCAGCTTCTGGAAATTGAACACCGGGGAGCTGTTTTTT.

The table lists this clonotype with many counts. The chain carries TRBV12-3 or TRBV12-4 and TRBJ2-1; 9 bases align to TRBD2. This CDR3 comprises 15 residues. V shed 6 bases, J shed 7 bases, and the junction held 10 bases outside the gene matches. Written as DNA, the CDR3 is TGTGCCAGCAGGGGGGGACTAGCTTATACTAATGAGCAGTTCTTC. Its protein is CASRGGLAYTNEQFF.

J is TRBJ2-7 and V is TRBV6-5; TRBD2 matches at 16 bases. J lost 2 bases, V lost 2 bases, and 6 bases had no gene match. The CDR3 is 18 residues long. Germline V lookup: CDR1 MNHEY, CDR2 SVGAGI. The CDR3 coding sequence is TGTGCCAGCAGTTACGGGACTAGCGGGAGGGTTCGGACCTACGAGCAGTACTTC. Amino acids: CASSYGTSGRVRTYEQYF.

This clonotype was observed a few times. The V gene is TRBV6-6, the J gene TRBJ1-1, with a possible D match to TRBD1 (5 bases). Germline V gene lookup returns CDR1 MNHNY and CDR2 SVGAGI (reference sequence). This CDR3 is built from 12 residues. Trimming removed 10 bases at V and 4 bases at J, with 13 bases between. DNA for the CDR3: TGTGCCATTACCCGGGGGAGCACTGAAGCTTTCTTT. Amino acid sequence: CAITRGSTEAFF.

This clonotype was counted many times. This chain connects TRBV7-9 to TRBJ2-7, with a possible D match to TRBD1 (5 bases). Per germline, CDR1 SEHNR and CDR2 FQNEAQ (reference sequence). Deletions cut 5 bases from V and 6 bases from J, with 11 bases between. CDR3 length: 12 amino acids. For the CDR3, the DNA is TGTGCCAGCAGCAAACAGGCTGCCGAGCAGTACTTC. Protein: CASSKQAAEQYF.